These 3 T cell receptor beta chains were sequenced from one sample in a study of blood T cell repertoires in COVID-19. TCRdb's copy holds only in-frame clones and misses some; the assay was immunoSEQ multiplex PCR. The sample records around 25,000 clones, 81% being singletons. The specimen was peripheral blood. The receptors come from a man between 65 and 85 years old with acute or convalescent COVID-19.

The chain combines TRBV7-2 with TRBJ1-2, with TRBD1 as a possible D gene (5 bases). This CDR3 is 14 amino acids long. V was pared by 0 bases and J by 7 bases, with 12 bases between. Germline V gives CDR1 SGHTA, CDR2 FQGNSA. In DNA form, the CDR3 reads TGTGCCAGCAGCTTAGCAGGGCAGGGCGGTGGCTACACCTTC. Its translation: CASSLAGQGGGYTF.

The V gene is TRBV12-3 or TRBV12-4, the J gene TRBJ1-5; 7 bases align to TRBD1. CDR3 size: 13 residues. Germline trimming cut 6 bases from V and 5 bases from J; bases unmatched to any gene: 4. This CDR3 is CASRRDSDQPQHF. The CDR3 region has the DNA TGTGCCAGCAGACGGGACAGTGATCAGCCCCAGCATTTT.

The chain uses TRBV29-1 and TRBJ2-1; 11 bases agree with TRBD2. This CDR3 contains 13 residues. The junction had 7 bases not matched to a gene; V was cut back by 6 bases and J by 9 bases. Germline loops: CDR1 SQVTM, CDR2 ANQGSEA. The CDR3 reads CSVSTSGKGEQFF. The CDR3 DNA is TGCAGCGTCTCGACTAGCGGGAAGGGTGAGCAGTTCTTC.